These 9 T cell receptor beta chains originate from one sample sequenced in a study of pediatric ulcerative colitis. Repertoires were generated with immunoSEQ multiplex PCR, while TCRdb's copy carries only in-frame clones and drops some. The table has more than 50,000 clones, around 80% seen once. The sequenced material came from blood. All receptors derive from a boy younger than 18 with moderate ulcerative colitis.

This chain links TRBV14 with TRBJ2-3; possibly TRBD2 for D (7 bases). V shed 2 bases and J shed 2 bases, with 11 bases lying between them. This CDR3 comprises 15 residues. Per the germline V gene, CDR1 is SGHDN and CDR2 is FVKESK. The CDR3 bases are TGTGCCAGCAGCCAAAGGGGGGGCCCCACAGATACGCAGTATTTT. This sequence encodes CASSQRGGPTDTQYF.

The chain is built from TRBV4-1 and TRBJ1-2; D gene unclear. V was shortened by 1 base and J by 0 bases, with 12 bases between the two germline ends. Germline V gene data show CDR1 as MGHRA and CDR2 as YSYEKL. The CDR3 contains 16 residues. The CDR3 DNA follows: TGCGCCAGCAGCCAAGGTGTCACTGCTTCTAACTATGGCTACACCTTC. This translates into CASSQGVTASNYGYTF.

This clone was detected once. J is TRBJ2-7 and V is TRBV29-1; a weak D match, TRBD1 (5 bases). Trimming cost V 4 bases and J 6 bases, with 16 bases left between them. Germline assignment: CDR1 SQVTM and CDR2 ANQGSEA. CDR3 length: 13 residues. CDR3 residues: CSVAVGALGEQYF. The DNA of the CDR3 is TGCAGCGTTGCCGTAGGGGCCTTGGGCGAGCAGTACTTC.

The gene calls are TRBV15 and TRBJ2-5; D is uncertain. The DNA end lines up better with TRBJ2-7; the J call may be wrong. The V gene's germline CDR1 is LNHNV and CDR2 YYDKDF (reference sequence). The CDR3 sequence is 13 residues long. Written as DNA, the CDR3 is TGTGCCACCAGCAGAGATTGGCAGGCCGAGCAGTACTTC. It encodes CATSRDWQAEQYF.

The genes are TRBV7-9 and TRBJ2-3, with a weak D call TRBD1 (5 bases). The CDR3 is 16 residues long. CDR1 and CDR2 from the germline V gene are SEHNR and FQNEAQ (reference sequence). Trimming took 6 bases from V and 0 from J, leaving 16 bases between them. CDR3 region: CASRFRQGLSTDTQYF. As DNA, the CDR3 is TGTGCCAGCAGATTTCGGCAGGGTCTAAGCACAGATACGCAGTATTTT.

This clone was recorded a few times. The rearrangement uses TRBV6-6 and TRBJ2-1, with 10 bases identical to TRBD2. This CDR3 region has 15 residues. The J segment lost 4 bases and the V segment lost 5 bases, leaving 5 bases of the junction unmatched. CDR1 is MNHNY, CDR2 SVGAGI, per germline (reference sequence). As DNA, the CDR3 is TGTGCCAGCAGTCTGGGACTAGCGTTTTACAATGAGCAGTTCTTC. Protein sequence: CASSLGLAFYNEQFF.

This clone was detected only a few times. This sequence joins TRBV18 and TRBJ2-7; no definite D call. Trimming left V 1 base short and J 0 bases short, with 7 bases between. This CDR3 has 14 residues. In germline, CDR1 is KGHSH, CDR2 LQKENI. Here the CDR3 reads CASSPLQNSYEQYF. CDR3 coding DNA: TGTGCCAGCTCACCACTTCAAAACTCCTACGAGCAGTACTTC.

DNA for the CDR3: TGTGCCAGCAGTGAAAAGGCAGGCGAGGCCCCAGATACGCAGTATTTT. Translating gives CASSEKAGEAPDTQYF. The genes are TRBV2 and TRBJ2-3; D is uncertain. The V and J ends lost 2 bases and 4 bases respectively, with 16 bases between them. Per the germline V gene, CDR1 is SNHLY and CDR2 is FYNNEI. This CDR3 region has 16 residues.

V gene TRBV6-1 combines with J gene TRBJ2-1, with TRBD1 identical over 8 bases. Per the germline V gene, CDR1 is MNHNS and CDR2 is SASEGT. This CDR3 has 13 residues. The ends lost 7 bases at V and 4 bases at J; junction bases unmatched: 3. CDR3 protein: CASTDRGYNEQFF. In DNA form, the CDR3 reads TGTGCCAGCACAGACAGGGGTTACAATGAGCAGTTCTTC.